The 10 T cell receptor beta chains reported below all come from one sample, sequenced in a study of T cells after yellow fever vaccination. TCRdb analysed the 5' RACE reads with MiXCR anew, one entry per CDR3 protein. This sample has more than 350,000 distinct CDR3 sequences, with around a tenth found just once. Sequences were derived from PBMCs, sampled on the day of the first yellow fever vaccination. These receptors came from a young man who received the YFV17D yellow fever vaccine.

This clonotype was detected a few times. This chain uses TRBV5-4 with TRBJ1-3; D gene ambiguous. The CDR3 contains 15 residues. Trimming left V 4 bases short and J 0 bases short, with 11 bases between. Germline loops: CDR1 SGHNT, CDR2 YYREEE (reference sequence). The CDR3 bases are TGTGCCAGCAGCCTAGACTCCGTCTCTGGAAACACCATATATTTT. Translated: CASSLDSVSGNTIYF. Full variable domain (rest looked up from reference TRBV5-4 and TRBJ1-3): ETGVTQSPTHLIKTRGQQVTLRCSSQSGHNTVSWYQQALGQGPQFIFQYYREEENGRGNFPPRFSGLQFPNYSSELNVNALELDDSALYLCASSLDSVSGNTIYFGEGSWLTVV.

The J gene is TRBJ1-4, the V gene TRBV5-1; D is unresolved. The V end lost 4 bases, the J end lost 5 bases, and 12 bases lay between the germline ends. The CDR3 length is 14 residues. Germline V lookup: CDR1 SGHRS, CDR2 YFSETQ. This CDR3 is CASSKRASNEKLFF. DNA for the CDR3: TGCGCCAGCAGCAAGAGGGCTTCAAATGAAAAACTGTTTTTT.

This clonotype was seen only a few times. The V call is TRBV20-1, the J call TRBJ2-1; 12 nucleotides agree with TRBD2. The germline V gene encodes CDR1 DFQATT and CDR2 SNEGSKA (reference sequence). Trimming at V came to 2 bases and at J to 0 bases, leaving 5 bases not matched to a gene. This CDR3 has 17 residues. For the CDR3, the DNA is TGCAGTGCTAGAACTAGCGGGGGGTCGAGCTCCTACAATGAGCAGTTCTTC. This codes for CSARTSGGSSSYNEQFF.

The genes are TRBV12-3 or TRBV12-4 and TRBJ2-5; 9 bases fit TRBD1. This CDR3 spans 14 amino acids. V shed 3 bases and J 9 bases; nucleotides not matched to a gene: 8. The CDR3 nucleotides are TGTGCCAGCAGTTTGTATAGACAGGGGGGGCCCCAGTACTTC. This sequence encodes CASSLYRQGGPQYF.

The V gene is TRBV7-2, the J gene TRBJ1-2, with D tentatively TRBD1 (5 bases). CDR1 and CDR2 from the germline V gene are SGHTA and FQGNSA. V was shortened by 2 bases and J by 8 bases, with 12 bases between the two germline ends. This CDR3 has 13 amino acids. The chain's CDR3 is CASSLNGARGYTF. In DNA, the CDR3 is TGTGCCAGCAGCTTAAACGGGGCGCGAGGCTACACCTTC.

The V and J genes are TRBV7-9 and TRBJ1-2; maybe TRBD1 (6 bases). CDR3 length equals 13 residues. Trimming took 2 bases from V and 8 from J, leaving 12 bases between them. The germline V gene encodes CDR1 SEHNR and CDR2 FQNEAQ (reference sequence). The CDR3 sequence is CASSLKGDQGYTF. DNA for the CDR3: TGTGCCAGCAGCTTAAAGGGGGACCAGGGCTACACCTTC.

This clonotype was detected only a few times. This rearrangement joins TRBV7-3 to TRBJ1-1; D unclear. CDR3 length: 13 residues. V was shortened by 0 bases and J by 9 bases, with 11 bases between the two germline ends. Germline V gene data show CDR1 as SGHTA and CDR2 as FQGTGA. The CDR3 reads CASSLTGSSQAFF. In DNA form, the CDR3 reads TGTGCCAGCAGCTTAACGGGAAGTTCCCAAGCTTTCTTT. The full variable domain, in which reference TRBV7-3 and TRBJ1-1 provide the parts outside the CDR3, is GAGVSQTPSNKVTEKGKYVELRCDPISGHTALYWYRQSLGQGPEFLIYFQGTGAADDSGLPNDRFFAVRPEGSVSTLKIQRTERGDSAVYLCASSLTGSSQAFFGQGTRLTVV.

This clonotype was seen a few times. The chain has TRBV20-1 and TRBJ1-1; D perhaps matches TRBD1 (6 bases). Trimming pared 5 bases from V and 3 bases from J, leaving 16 bases between. Germline loops: CDR1 DFQATT, CDR2 SNEGSKA (reference sequence). CDR3 length equals 14 residues. The DNA of the CDR3 is TGCAGTGCTCAAGGACAGCGACAGTACACTGAAGCTTTCTTT. Amino acid sequence: CSAQGQRQYTEAFF.

This clonotype came up a few times. This rearrangement joins TRBV12-3 or TRBV12-4 to TRBJ2-5, with 11 bases identical to TRBD2. CDR3 length: 11 amino acids. Germline trimming cut 5 bases from V and 13 bases from J; bases unmatched to any gene: 3. Here the CDR3 reads CASSGGLAVYF. In nucleotides, the CDR3 is TGTGCCAGCAGTGGGGGACTAGCGGTGTACTTC.

This clonotype showed up just a few times. The rearrangement links TRBV12-3 or TRBV12-4 to TRBJ2-5, with D perhaps TRBD1 or TRBD2 (5 bases each). The CDR3 is made up of 12 amino acids. V dropped 6 bases and J dropped 5 bases, with 10 bases sitting between them. The CDR3, as DNA: TGTGCCAGCAGCATGGGGGAGGAGACCCAGTACTTC. Its protein product is CASSMGEETQYF.